Reported below is one T cell receptor (beta chain). Its matching antigen is unknown. The data belong to a study of shared clonotypes between healthy human individuals. The protocol was immunoSEQ multiplex PCR, while the TCRdb copy is restricted to in-frame clones and leaves out a portion. The sample contains 2 million to 2.5 million clones, roughly 93% of which appear only once. Trimming removed 0 bases from V and 2 bases from J, with 10 bases in between. The CDR3 contains 15 residues. Germline CDR1 reads MGHRA; CDR2 reads YSYEKL. Study results and limitations: When compared with the clonotypes that were shared by all four sorted-subset donors, the non-shared clonotypes turned out to have lower generation probabilities.

The chain combines TRBV4-1 with TRBJ2-5, with unresolved D. The material sequenced was naive CD4+ T cells from PBMCs. As to subset: CD45RA+ positively selected. This sequence was found in a man aged 18-30 years in good health. Some clones in this sample may be carry-over from other donors' samples. CDR3 amino acids: CASSQDLRRQETQYF. The CDR3 DNA sequence: TGCGCCAGCAGCCAAGATCTTCGCAGACAAGAGACCCAGTACTTC.